Shown below are 20 T cell receptor beta chains from a single sample sequenced in a study of somatic mutations in cytotoxic T cells in rheumatoid arthritis. Generated by immunoSEQ multiplex PCR, the TCRdb table keeps only in-frame clones and is missing some. The sample shows about 10,000 clones, 81% of them seen only once. Material for sequencing was CD8+ T cells sorted from blood. These receptors were collected from a woman aged 45-65 years in good health.

The V gene is TRBV27, the J gene TRBJ2-3; 8 bases map to TRBD2. With V trimmed by 3 bases and J by 1 base, 3 bases remained unmatched. The CDR3 length is 15 residues. Germline assignment: CDR1 MNHEY and CDR2 SMNVEV (reference sequence). This CDR3 reads CASSFSGDRTDTQYF. In nucleotides, the CDR3 is TGTGCCAGCAGTTTTAGCGGGGACCGCACAGATACGCAGTATTTT.

The V gene is TRBV11-2, the J gene TRBJ2-2; D gene uncertain. V lost 0 bases to trimming and J lost 1 base, with 3 bases between them. The germline V gene has CDR1 SGHAT and CDR2 FQNNGV. The CDR3 contains 14 residues. This CDR3 is CASSLERNTGELFF. CDR3 DNA sequence: TGTGCCAGCAGCTTAGAGAGGAACACCGGGGAGCTGTTTTTT.

The chain is built from TRBV9 and TRBJ2-7, with unresolved D. The CDR3 has 13 residues. Germline CDR1 and CDR2: SGDLS and YYNGEE. Deletions cut 0 bases from V and 5 bases from J, with 9 bases between. CDR3 DNA sequence: TGTGCCAGCAGCGTAGCCCCCGCGGACGAGCAGTACTTC. This sequence encodes CASSVAPADEQYF.

The chain is built from TRBV4-2 and TRBJ1-5; 12 bases fit TRBD1. This CDR3 is built from 15 residues. The germline CDR1 and CDR2 sequences are LGHNA and YNFKEQ. With V trimmed by 3 bases and J by 5 bases, 2 bases remained unmatched. The CDR3 here is CASSQGQGADQPQHF. The CDR3 DNA reads TGTGCCAGCAGCCAGGGACAGGGGGCCGATCAGCCCCAGCATTTT.

J is TRBJ2-7 and V is TRBV15, with 11 bases matching TRBD1. The germline V gene has CDR1 LNHNV and CDR2 YYDKDF (reference sequence). Germline trimming cut 5 bases from V and 6 bases from J; bases unmatched to any gene: 0. The CDR3 is made up of 12 amino acids. The CDR3 reads CATSGQGAEQYF. The CDR3 DNA follows: TGTGCCACCAGCGGACAGGGGGCCGAGCAGTACTTC.

A few counts support this clone. The chain combines TRBV7-9 with TRBJ1-5; D is uncertain. V dropped 1 base and J dropped 6 bases, with 4 bases sitting between them. Germline V gene lookup returns CDR1 SEHNR and CDR2 FQNEAQ (reference sequence). CDR3 length equals 12 residues. The CDR3 is CASSLGGQPQHF. The CDR3 nucleotides are TGTGCCAGCAGCTTAGGAGGTCAGCCCCAGCATTTT.

This chain links TRBV7-2 with TRBJ2-7; 11 nucleotides align to TRBD2. From germline, CDR1 is SGHTA and CDR2 FQGNSA. Trimming took 4 bases from V and 3 from J; bases not matched to a gene: 5. The CDR3 has 15 residues. Here the CDR3 DNA reads TGTGCCAGCAGCTCAGAGGGACTAGCGGTCTACGAGCAGTACTTC. Its translation: CASSSEGLAVYEQYF.

V and J are TRBV6-4 and TRBJ2-6, with 11 bases lining up with TRBD1. The J segment lost 0 bases and the V segment lost 8 bases, leaving 6 bases of the junction unmatched. The CDR3 spans 17 residues. Germline V CDR1 and CDR2: MRHNA, SNTAGT. Written as DNA, the CDR3 is TGTGCCAGCCCGGAGGGACAGGGGGTCTCTGGGGCCAACGTCCTGACTTTC. It yields the protein CASPEGQGVSGANVLTF.

The rearrangement joins TRBV29-1 to TRBJ2-1; 10 positions agree with TRBD2. Germline trimming cut 8 bases from V and 5 bases from J; bases unmatched to any gene: 9. Germline V gene sequence: CDR1 SQVTM, CDR2 ANQGSEA. This CDR3 has 14 residues. CDR3 sequence (DNA): TGCAGCATGGTAGCGGGGGGTACAAACAATGAGCAGTTCTTC. This gives the protein CSMVAGGTNNEQFF.

On this clone itself: This specimen includes other DNA sequences encoding the same CDR3. The J gene is TRBJ2-7, the V gene TRBV30; a possible D gene is TRBD2 (6 bases). The CDR3 consists of 12 residues. The V gene's germline CDR1 is GTSNPN and CDR2 SVGIG (reference sequence). Trimming cost V 0 bases and J 3 bases, with 6 bases left between them. CDR3 DNA: TGTGCCTGGAGTGTCGGGGGCTACGAGCAGTACTTC. It is translated as CAWSVGGYEQYF. The variable domain in full, with the rest retrieved from reference TRBV30 and TRBJ2-7, is SQTIHQWPATLVQPVGSPLSLECTVEGTSNPNLYWYRQAAGRGLQLLFYSVGIGQISSEVPQNLSASRPQDRQFILSSKKLLLSDSGFYLCAWSVGGYEQYFGPGTRLTVT.

The rearrangement links TRBV6-5 to TRBJ1-1, with D tentatively TRBD1 (5 bases). V dropped 6 bases and J dropped 0 bases, with 14 bases sitting between them. This CDR3 has 15 residues. Per the germline V gene, CDR1 is MNHEY and CDR2 is SVGAGI. The CDR3 DNA sequence: TGTGCCAGCAGCCCCGGGACTGACCTGAACACTGAAGCTTTCTTT. As protein: CASSPGTDLNTEAFF.

This clone appeared a single time. This chain connects TRBV27 to TRBJ2-7; a possible D gene is TRBD1 (6 bases). CDR3 size: 13 residues. The germline CDR1 and CDR2 sequences are MNHEY and SMNVEV (reference sequence). Between the trimmed V and J ends, which lost 6 bases and 1 base, there was a span of 10 bases. CDR3 nucleotide sequence: TGTGCCAGCAGCCGAGGGGGTTCCTACGAGCAGTACTTC. It yields the protein CASSRGGSYEQYF.

The V gene is TRBV27, the J gene TRBJ1-2, with 7 positions matching TRBD1. CDR1 and CDR2 (germline): MNHEY, SMNVEV (reference sequence). The V segment lost 8 bases and the J segment 4 bases; nucleotides outside the gene matches: 7. CDR3 length equals 13 residues. CDR3 in amino acids: CASGNRDSYGYTF. In DNA, the CDR3 is TGTGCCAGCGGGAATCGGGACAGCTATGGCTACACCTTC.

The CDR3, as DNA: TGTGCCAGCACCCGGGACAGGGGGGCAGATACGCAGTATTTT. It is translated as CASTRDRGADTQYF. The rearrangement joins TRBV18 to TRBJ2-3; the match to TRBD1 covers 11 bases. CDR1 and CDR2 from the germline V gene are KGHSH and LQKENI. The CDR3 is 14 residues long. V gave up 8 bases and J gave up 4 bases; unmatched junction bases: 5.

The J gene is TRBJ2-7, the V gene TRBV7-9, with D tentatively TRBD2 (5 bases). Germline-derived CDR1 and CDR2 are SEHNR and FQNEAQ (reference sequence). V was pared by 4 bases and J by 6 bases, with 16 bases between. This CDR3 contains 14 residues. The CDR3 nucleotides read TGTGCCAGCAGCTCCGAGGGCTGGTTAATCGAGCAGTACTTC. Its translation: CASSSEGWLIEQYF.

The CDR3 loop is CASNWGGETQYF. The CDR3 DNA is TGTGCCAGCAATTGGGGAGGAGAGACCCAGTACTTC. This rearrangement joins TRBV28 to TRBJ2-5, with D possibly being TRBD2 (6 bases). V was shortened by 7 bases and J by 4 bases, with 10 bases between the two germline ends. In germline, CDR1 is MDHEN, CDR2 SYDVKM. This CDR3 is built from 12 residues.

The chain combines TRBV6-6 with TRBJ2-7; a weak D match, TRBD1 (5 bases). The CDR3 extends over 16 amino acids. Trimming removed 9 bases at V and 2 bases at J, with 23 bases between. Germline V CDR1 and CDR2: MNHNY, SVGAGI (reference sequence). CDR3 protein: CASTGRRWADAYEQYF. The CDR3 nucleotides are TGTGCCAGTACAGGCAGGAGATGGGCCGACGCCTACGAGCAGTACTTC.

The chain joins TRBV25-1 to TRBJ1-3, with a possible D match to TRBD1 (5 bases). V lost 6 bases and J lost 2, with 14 bases in between. The length of the CDR3 is 15 residues. Germline V CDR1 and CDR2: MGHDK, SYGVNS. The CDR3 DNA reads TGTGCCAGCAGCTTTGCAGGGATGGCTGGAAACACCATATATTTT. Encoded protein: CASSFAGMAGNTIYF.

This CDR3 is CASSLRGDTEAFF. CDR3 DNA sequence: TGTGCCAGCAGCTTGCGCGGAGACACTGAAGCTTTCTTT. The chain joins TRBV7-9 to TRBJ1-1; D gene unclear. This CDR3 region has 13 residues. Trimming removed 3 bases from V and 3 bases from J, with 8 bases in between. CDR1 and CDR2 from the germline V gene are SEHNR and FQNEAQ (reference sequence). The entire variable domain, with the rest obtained from reference TRBV7-9 and TRBJ1-1, is as follows: DTGVSQNPRHKITKRGQNVTFRCDPISEHNRLYWYRQTLGQGPEFLTYFQNEAQLEKSRLLSDRFSAERPKGSFSTLEIQRTEQGDSAMYLCASSLRGDTEAFFGQGTRLTVV.

This clone appeared a few times. The chain carries TRBV30 and TRBJ2-7, with 8 bases matching TRBD2. This CDR3 has 13 amino acids. V lost 3 bases, J lost 3 bases, and 4 bases stayed unmatched. Germline V gene lookup returns CDR1 GTSNPN and CDR2 SVGIG (reference sequence). CDR3 DNA: TGTGCCTGGAGGGTAGCGGGAAGCTACGAGCAGTACTTC. It encodes CAWRVAGSYEQYF.